These T cell receptor beta chains were read from a single sample in a study of blood T cell repertoires in COVID-19. This table comes from immunoSEQ multiplex PCR, and its TCRdb copy is limited to in-frame clones, with some not included. The table records 80,000 to 130,000 clones, roughly 92% of them present only once. Material: peripheral blood. Source of these receptors: a man in his sixties or seventies with acute or convalescent COVID-19. Each CDR3 is given with its conserved first and last residue. D genes are given only for firm matches. Where a row states a size, it is once, few, many or the class of an expanded clone; other rows omit it.

D gene,V gene,J gene,clone size,CDR3 DNA,CDR3 protein
-,TRBV3-1/TRBV3-2,TRBJ1-2,-,TGTGCCAGCAGCCAAGTAAGCGAGGGGGAGGGCTCCGGTGGTACTAATGGCTACACCTTC,CASSQVSEGEGSGGTNGYTF
TRBD2,TRBV5-4,TRBJ2-7,-,TGTGCCAGCAGCTTGACCCCGACTAGCGTCTCCTACGAGCAGTACTTC,CASSLTPTSVSYEQYF
-,TRBV6-6,TRBJ1-5,-,TGTGCCAGCAGCCCTCCCCCCAATCAGCCCCAGCATTTT,CASSPPPNQPQHF
TRBD2,TRBV5-5,TRBJ2-1,-,TGTGCCAGCAGCTCCCTAGCGGGAGTAATTCATGAGCAGTTCTTC,CASSSLAGVIHEQFF
TRBD1,TRBV6-5,TRBJ1-2,once,TGTGCCAGCAGTTACACGGGACAGGCCCCTAACTATGGCTACACCTTC,CASSYTGQAPNYGYTF
-,TRBV7-9,TRBJ1-1,-,TGTGCCAGCAACCACCTTCTGGAGGATAGGGACACTGAAGCTTTCTTT,CASNHLLEDRDTEAFF
-,TRBV28,TRBJ2-4,-,TGTGCCAGCAGTTCCCCGACTAGATGGAACATTCAGTACTTC,CASSSPTRWNIQYF
-,TRBV7-2,TRBJ1-2,-,TGTGCCAGCAGCTTAGCCGGTTTGCCTTATGGCTACACCTTC,CASSLAGLPYGYTF
TRBD1,TRBV5-6,TRBJ1-3,-,TGTGCCAGCAGCTTCGGGACAGGGCCTGGAAACACCATATATTTT,CASSFGTGPGNTIYF
-,TRBV5-4,TRBJ1-5,-,TGTGCCAGCAGCTTGGGATGGCAGGCTGATCAGCCCCAGCATTTT,CASSLGWQADQPQHF
-,TRBV24-1,TRBJ2-1,once,TGTGCCACCAGTGATTTGGTGAGGCACAATGAGCAGTTCTTC,CATSDLVRHNEQFF